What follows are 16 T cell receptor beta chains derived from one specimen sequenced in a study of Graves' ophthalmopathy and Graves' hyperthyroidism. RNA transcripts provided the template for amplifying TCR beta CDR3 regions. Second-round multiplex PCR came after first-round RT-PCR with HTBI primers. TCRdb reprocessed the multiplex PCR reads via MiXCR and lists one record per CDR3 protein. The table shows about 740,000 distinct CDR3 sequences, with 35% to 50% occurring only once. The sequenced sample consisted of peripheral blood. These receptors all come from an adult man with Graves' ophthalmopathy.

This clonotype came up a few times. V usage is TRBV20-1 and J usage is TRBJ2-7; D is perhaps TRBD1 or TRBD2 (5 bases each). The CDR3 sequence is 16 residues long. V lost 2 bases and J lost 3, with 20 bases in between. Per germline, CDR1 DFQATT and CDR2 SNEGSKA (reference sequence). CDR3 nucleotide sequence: TGCAGTGCTAGAAGGGCGGTCCCTTGGGGGATCTACGAGCAGTACTTC. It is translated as CSARRAVPWGIYEQYF.

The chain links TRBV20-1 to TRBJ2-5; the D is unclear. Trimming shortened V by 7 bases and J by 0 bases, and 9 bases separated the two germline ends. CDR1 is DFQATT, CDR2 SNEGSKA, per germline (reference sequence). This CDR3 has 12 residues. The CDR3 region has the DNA TGCAGTGTCATAAGGGACCAAGAGACCCAGTACTTC. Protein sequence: CSVIRDQETQYF.

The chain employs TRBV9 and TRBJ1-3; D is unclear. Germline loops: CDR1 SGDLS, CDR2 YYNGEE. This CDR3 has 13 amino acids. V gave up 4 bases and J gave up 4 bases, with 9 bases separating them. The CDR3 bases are TGTGCCAGCAGCCCCCCCCGAGGAAACACCATATATTTT. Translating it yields CASSPPRGNTIYF.

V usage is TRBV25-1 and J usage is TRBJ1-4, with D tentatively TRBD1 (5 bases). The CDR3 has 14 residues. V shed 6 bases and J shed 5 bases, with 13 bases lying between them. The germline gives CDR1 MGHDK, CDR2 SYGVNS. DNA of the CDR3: TGTGCCAGCAGCTTGTCAGGGTGGAATGAAAAACTGTTTTTT. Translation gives CASSLSGWNEKLFF.

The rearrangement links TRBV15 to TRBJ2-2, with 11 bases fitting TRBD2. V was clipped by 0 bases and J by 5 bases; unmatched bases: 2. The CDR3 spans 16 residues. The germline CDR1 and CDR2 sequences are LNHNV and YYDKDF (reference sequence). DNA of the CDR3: TGTGCCACCAGCAGAGAGGCTAGCGGGGGGACCGGGGAGCTGTTTTTT. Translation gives CATSREASGGTGELFF.

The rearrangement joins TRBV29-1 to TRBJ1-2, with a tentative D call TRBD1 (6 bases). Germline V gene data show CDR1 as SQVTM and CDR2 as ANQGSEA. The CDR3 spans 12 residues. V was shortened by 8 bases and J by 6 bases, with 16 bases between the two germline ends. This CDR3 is CSLSPGVDGYTF. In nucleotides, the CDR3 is TGCAGCTTGAGTCCAGGGGTAGATGGCTACACCTTC.

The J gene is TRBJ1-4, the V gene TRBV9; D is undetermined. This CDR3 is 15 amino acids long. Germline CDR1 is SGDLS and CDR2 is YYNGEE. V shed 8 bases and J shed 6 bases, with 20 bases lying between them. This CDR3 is CARKGGSHRDEKLFF. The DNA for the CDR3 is TGTGCCAGGAAAGGTGGTAGTCACCGAGATGAAAAACTGTTTTTT. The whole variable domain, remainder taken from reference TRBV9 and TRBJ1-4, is DSGVTQTPKHLITATGQRVTLRCSPRSGDLSVYWYQQSLDQGLQFLIQYYNGEERAKGNILERFSAQQFPDLHSELNLSSLELGDSALYFCARKGGSHRDEKLFFGSGTQLSVL.

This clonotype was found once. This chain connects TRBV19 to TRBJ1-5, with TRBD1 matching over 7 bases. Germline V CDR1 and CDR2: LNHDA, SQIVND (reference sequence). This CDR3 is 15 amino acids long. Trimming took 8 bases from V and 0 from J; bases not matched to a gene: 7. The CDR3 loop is CASCTGVHSNQPQHF. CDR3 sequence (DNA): TGTGCCAGTTGTACAGGGGTCCATAGCAATCAGCCCCAGCATTTT.

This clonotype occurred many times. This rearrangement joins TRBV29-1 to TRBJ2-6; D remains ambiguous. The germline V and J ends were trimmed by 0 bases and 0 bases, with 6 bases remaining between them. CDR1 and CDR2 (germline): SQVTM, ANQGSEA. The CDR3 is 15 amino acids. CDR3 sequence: CSVEDPVSGANVLTF. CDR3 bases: TGCAGCGTTGAAGATCCGGTCTCTGGGGCCAACGTCCTGACTTTC.

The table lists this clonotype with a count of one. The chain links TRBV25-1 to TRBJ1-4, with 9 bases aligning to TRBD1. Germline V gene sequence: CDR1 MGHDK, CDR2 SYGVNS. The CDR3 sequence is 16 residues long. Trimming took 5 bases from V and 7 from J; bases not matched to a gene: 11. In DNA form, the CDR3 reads TGTGCCAGCAGTCTCACGGGACAGGGTAGTGGTGAAAAACTGTTTTTT. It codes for CASSLTGQGSGEKLFF. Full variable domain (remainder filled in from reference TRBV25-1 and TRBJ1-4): EADIYQTPRYLVIGTGKKITLECSQTMGHDKMYWYQQDPGMELHLIHYSYGVNSTEKGDLSSESTVSRIRTEHFPLTLESARPSHTSQYLCASSLTGQGSGEKLFFGSGTQLSVL.

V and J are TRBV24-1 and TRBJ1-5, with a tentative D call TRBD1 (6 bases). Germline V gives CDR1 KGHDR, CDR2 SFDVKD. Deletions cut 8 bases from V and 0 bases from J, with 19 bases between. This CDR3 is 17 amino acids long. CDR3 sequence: CATTPIGQLYSNQPQHF. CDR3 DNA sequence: TGTGCCACCACCCCAATTGGACAGCTTTATAGCAATCAGCCCCAGCATTTT.

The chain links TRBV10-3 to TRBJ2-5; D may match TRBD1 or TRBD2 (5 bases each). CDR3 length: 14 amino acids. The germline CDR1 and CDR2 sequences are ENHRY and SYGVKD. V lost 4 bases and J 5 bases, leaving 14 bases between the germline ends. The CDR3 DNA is TGTGCCATCAGTGGCTCCGGGACCAGGGAGACCCAGTACTTC. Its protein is CAISGSGTRETQYF.

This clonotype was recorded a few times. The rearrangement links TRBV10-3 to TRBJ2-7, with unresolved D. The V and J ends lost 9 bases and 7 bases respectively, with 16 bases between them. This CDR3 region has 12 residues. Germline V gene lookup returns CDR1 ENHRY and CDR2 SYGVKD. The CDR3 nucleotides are TGTGCCATTAAGAGTCCGGATTTAGAGCAGTACTTC. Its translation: CAIKSPDLEQYF.

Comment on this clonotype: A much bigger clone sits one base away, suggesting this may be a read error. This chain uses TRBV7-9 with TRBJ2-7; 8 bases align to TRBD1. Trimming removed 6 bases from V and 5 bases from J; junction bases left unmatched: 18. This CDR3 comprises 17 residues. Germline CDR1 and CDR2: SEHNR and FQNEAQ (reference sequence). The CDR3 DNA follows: TGTGCCAGCAGGTTAATCCCCAGAGGACAGGGCTGCCACGAGCAGTACTTC. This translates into CASRLIPRGQGCHEQYF. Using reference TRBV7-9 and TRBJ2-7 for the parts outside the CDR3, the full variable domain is DTGVSQNPRHKITKRGQNVTFRCDPISEHNRLYWYRQTLGQGPEFLTYFQNEAQLEKSRLLSDRFSAERPKGSFSTLEIQRTEQGDSAMYLCASRLIPRGQGCHEQYFGPGTRLTVT.

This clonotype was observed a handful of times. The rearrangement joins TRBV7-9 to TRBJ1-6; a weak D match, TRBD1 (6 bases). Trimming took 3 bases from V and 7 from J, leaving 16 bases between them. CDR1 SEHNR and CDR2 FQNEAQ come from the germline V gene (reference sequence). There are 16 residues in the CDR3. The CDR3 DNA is TGTGCCAGCAGCTTGGACCCAGGGGACGGAAATTCACCCCTCCACTTT. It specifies CASSLDPGDGNSPLHF.

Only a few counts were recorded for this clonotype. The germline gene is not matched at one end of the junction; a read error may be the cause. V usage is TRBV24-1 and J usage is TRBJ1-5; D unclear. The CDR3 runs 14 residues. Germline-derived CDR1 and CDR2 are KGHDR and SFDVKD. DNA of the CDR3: TGTGCCAGCAGTAGTGGGGAAGAATATCAGCCCCAGCATTTT. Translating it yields CASSSGEEYQPQHF.